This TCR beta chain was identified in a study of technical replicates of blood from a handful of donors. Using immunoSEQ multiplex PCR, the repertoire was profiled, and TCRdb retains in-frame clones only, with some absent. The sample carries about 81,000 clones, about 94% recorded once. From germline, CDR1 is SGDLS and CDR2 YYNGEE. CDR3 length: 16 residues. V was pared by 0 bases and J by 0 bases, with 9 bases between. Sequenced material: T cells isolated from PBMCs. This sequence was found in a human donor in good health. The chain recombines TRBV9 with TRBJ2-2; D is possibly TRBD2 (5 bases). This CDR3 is CASSVVEGSNTGELFF. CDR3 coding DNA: TGTGCCAGCAGCGTAGTTGAGGGCTCGAACACCGGGGAGCTGTTTTTT.